A selection of T cell receptor beta chains follows, all from one sample in a study of regulatory T cells in long-lasting Graves disease. TCRdb redid the calling of the multiplex PCR reads with MiXCR, one entry per CDR3 protein. The sample holds about 240,000 distinct CDR3 sequences; 20% to 25% are singletons and the top ten take approximately 15%. This specimen consisted of peripheral blood mononuclear cells (PBMCs), obtained at new diagnosis, from a patient treated with antithyroid drugs. The receptors derive from a female donor with Graves disease. Both conserved end residues are part of each CDR3. The order of the fields is V gene, clone size, J gene, CDR3 length, D gene, CDR3 protein, CDR3 DNA. The D gene is left open where the match is weak. Not every row has a clone size; where given, it reads once, few, many or a size class.

TRBV10-1	few	TRBJ2-7	15	TRBD1	CASSTGQGRGYEQYF	TGCGCCAGCAGTACCGGACAGGGCAGGGGCTACGAGCAGTACTTC
TRBV5-5	many	TRBJ2-3	15	TRBD1	CASSQGDRATDTQYF	TGTGCCAGCAGCCAGGGGGACAGGGCAACAGATACGCAGTATTTT
TRBV7-2	many	TRBJ1-4	14	TRBD1	CASSLTRQGRKLFF	TGTGCCAGCAGCTTAACGAGACAGGGAAGAAAACTGTTTTTT
TRBV7-2	many	TRBJ1-1	14	-	CASSTLGPHTEAFF	TGTGCCAGCAGCACCCTTGGGCCCCACACTGAAGCTTTCTTT
TRBV19	-	TRBJ2-6	17	TRBD1	CASHSDRGISGANVLTF	TGTGCCAGCCATTCCGACAGGGGTATTTCTGGGGCCAACGTCCTGACTTTC
TRBV10-1	many	TRBJ2-3	16	-	CASSEGSAIVKSTQYF	TGCGCCAGCAGTGAGGGGAGCGCTATCGTAAAGAGTACGCAGTATTTT
TRBV6-1	many	TRBJ1-6	13	TRBD1	CASRGQGGSPLHF	TGTGCCAGCAGAGGACAGGGGGGCTCACCCCTCCACTTT
TRBV7-2	many	TRBJ1-2	15	-	CASSPGRLANYGYTF	TGTGCCAGCAGCCCCGGACGGCTAGCTAACTATGGCTACACCTTC
TRBV6-1	-	TRBJ2-7	16	TRBD2	CASSEPPAGGIYEQYF	TGTGCCAGCAGTGAACCCCCAGCGGGGGGGATCTACGAGCAGTACTTC
TRBV9	-	TRBJ1-6	13	-	CASSEGGPSPLHF	TGTGCCAGCAGCGAAGGTGGGCCCTCACCCCTCCACTTT
TRBV27	many	TRBJ2-2	16	TRBD1	CASSSRTGRSTGELFF	TGTGCCAGCAGCTCCCGGACAGGTCGCAGCACCGGGGAGCTGTTTTTT
TRBV4-1	many	TRBJ1-1	15	-	CASSPSELRNTEAFF	TGCGCCAGCAGCCCCAGCGAGCTAAGGAACACTGAAGCTTTCTTT
TRBV5-1	-	TRBJ1-2	18	TRBD1	CASSLSLGDRTPNYGYTF	TGTGCCAGCAGCTTGTCATTAGGGGACAGAACACCTAACTATGGCTACACCTTC
TRBV3-1	many	TRBJ2-1	14	-	CASSSLSTYNEQFF	TGTGCCAGCAGCTCGCTATCAACCTACAATGAGCAGTTCTTC
TRBV5-5	-	TRBJ2-1	17	TRBD2	CASRPRAGTSGRGEQFF	TGTGCCAGCAGGCCGCGGGCCGGGACTAGCGGGAGAGGGGAGCAGTTCTTC
TRBV5-1	few	TRBJ2-5	13	-	CASSPDPLETQYF	TGCGCCAGCAGCCCGGACCCACTAGAGACCCAGTACTTC
TRBV20-1	few	TRBJ2-2	16	-	CSARLPGTTNTGELFF	TGCAGTGCTAGATTGCCCGGGACGACGAACACCGGGGAGCTGTTTTTT
TRBV27	many	TRBJ2-7	13	-	CASSLRSDYEQYF	TGTGCCAGCAGTTTACGTTCGGACTACGAGCAGTACTTC
TRBV6-9	-	TRBJ2-1	14	TRBD1	CASSYWGQGMEQFF	TGTGCCAGCAGTTACTGGGGACAGGGTATGGAGCAGTTCTTC
TRBV5-5	few	TRBJ1-1	14	-	CASRLGFLNTEAFF	TGTGCCAGCAGGCTGGGGTTCCTGAACACTGAAGCTTTCTTT
TRBV6-2/TRBV6-3	-	TRBJ1-2	14	-	CASRRTMGSGGYTF	TGTGCCAGCAGACGAACAATGGGGTCCGGTGGCTACACCTTC
TRBV28	many	TRBJ2-3	16	-	CASSPGPGQLADTQYF	TGTGCCAGCAGCCCCGGGCCCGGACAGCTGGCAGATACGCAGTATTTT
TRBV18	many	TRBJ2-5	15	TRBD1	CASSRLNRGRETQYF	TGTGCCAGCTCACGATTAAACAGGGGAAGAGAGACCCAGTACTTC
TRBV12-5	many	TRBJ2-7	13	-	CASGLVGAYEQYF	TGTGCTAGTGGTTTGGTAGGGGCCTACGAGCAGTACTTC
TRBV5-6	-	TRBJ1-6	15	TRBD1	CASSHRDRGNSPLHF	TGTGCCAGCAGCCACCGGGACAGGGGTAATTCACCCCTCCACTTT
TRBV3-1	many	TRBJ1-1	14	TRBD1	CASSQGTGNTEAFF	TGTGCCAGCAGCCAAGGGACAGGGAACACTGAAGCTTTCTTT
TRBV27	few	TRBJ1-4	15	-	CASSLSSGREKKLFF	TGTGCCAGCAGTTTATCGTCCGGACGGGAGAAAAAACTGTTTTTT
TRBV4-3	many	TRBJ2-7	14	-	CASSQDEESYEQYF	TGCGCCAGCAGCCAAGATGAGGAGTCCTACGAGCAGTACTTC
TRBV28	-	TRBJ1-6	15	-	CTSSLTVGTNSPLHF	TGTACCAGCAGTTTAACGGTCGGAACTAATTCACCCCTCCACTTT